Presented here are 20 T cell receptor beta chains from one specimen sequenced in a study of PD-1 blockade in classical Hodgkin lymphoma. In every patient, relapse followed autologous stem cell transplantation, while exposure to brentuximab vedotin differed. Assay used: immunoSEQ multiplex PCR; TCRdb lists only in-frame clones, some missing. The sample shows some 40,000 clones, over 60% of them seen only once. This specimen consisted of peripheral blood mononuclear cells (PBMCs), obtained at baseline. Every receptor here comes from a human donor with classical Hodgkin lymphoma.

The rearrangement joins TRBV18 to TRBJ1-1; D gene uncertain. Germline V gene sequence: CDR1 KGHSH, CDR2 LQKENI. V lost 4 bases and J 1 base, leaving 7 bases between the germline ends. The CDR3 consists of 13 residues. CDR3: CASSLDWNTEAFF. As DNA, the CDR3 is TGTGCCAGCTCACTGGATTGGAACACTGAAGCTTTCTTT. Variable domain in full (rest from reference TRBV18 and TRBJ1-1): NAGVMQNPRHLVRRRGQEARLRCSPMKGHSHVYWYRQLPEEGLKFMVYLQKENIIDESGMPKERFSAEFPKEGPSILRIQQVVRGDSAAYFCASSLDWNTEAFFGQGTRLTVV.

The rearrangement joins TRBV7-9 to TRBJ1-1; D is perhaps TRBD1 (5 bases). The germline V gene has CDR1 SEHNR and CDR2 FQNEAQ (reference sequence). CDR3 length: 15 amino acids. V lost 5 bases to trimming and J lost 0 bases, with 13 bases between them. CDR3 sequence reads: CASSVGRGVNTEAFF. The DNA of the CDR3 is TGTGCCAGCAGCGTCGGAAGAGGGGTGAACACTGAAGCTTTCTTT.

The rearrangement links TRBV7-9 to TRBJ2-1, with TRBD2 identical over 7 bases. There are 12 residues in the CDR3. The V gene's germline CDR1 is SEHNR and CDR2 FQNEAQ (reference sequence). The trim removed 5 bases at V and 11 bases at J, leaving 6 bases unmatched. The DNA for the CDR3 is TGTGCCAGCAGCCTCGAGCGGGGCCAGCAGTTCTTC. Its protein product is CASSLERGQQFF.

The chain uses TRBV14 and TRBJ1-2; 7 bases align to TRBD1. Per germline, CDR1 SGHDN and CDR2 FVKESK. The CDR3 loop spans 13 amino acids. After removal of 5 bases from V and 8 bases from J, the junction contained 8 bases not matched to a gene. CDR3 sequence: CASSFDRAEGYTF. The CDR3 DNA reads as TGTGCCAGCAGCTTTGACAGGGCAGAAGGCTACACCTTC.

The chain has TRBV28 and TRBJ2-3, with 9 bases matching TRBD2. This CDR3 contains 16 residues. V trimming: 6 bases; J trimming: 1 base; junction bases outside the gene matches: 8. From germline, CDR1 is MDHEN and CDR2 SYDVKM. The CDR3: CASSQPASGGTDTQYF. Written as DNA, the CDR3 is TGTGCCAGCAGCCAACCAGCTAGCGGGGGCACAGATACGCAGTATTTT.

This chain uses TRBV7-6 with TRBJ2-2, with no clear D. V was shortened by 5 bases and J by 3 bases, with 19 bases between the two germline ends. This CDR3 has 17 residues. Germline CDR1 is SGHVS and CDR2 is FNYEAQ. For the CDR3, the DNA is TGTGCCAGCAGCCTAATTGCGGTCACGCCTGACACCGGGGAGCTGTTTTTT. Its protein product is CASSLIAVTPDTGELFF.

The chain combines TRBV4-3 with TRBJ2-7, with TRBD2 identical over 8 bases. Losses at the gene ends were 0 bases for V and 3 bases for J; bases not matched to a gene: 4. Germline values: CDR1 LGHNA, CDR2 YSLEER. The CDR3 has 15 amino acids. CDR3 DNA: TGCGCCAGCAGCCAAGATTCGAGCGGGAGCTACGAGCAGTACTTC. It specifies CASSQDSSGSYEQYF.

The chain carries TRBV19 and TRBJ2-1; TRBD2 matches at 9 bases. This CDR3 is built from 15 residues. Germline V gene sequence: CDR1 LNHDA, CDR2 SQIVND (reference sequence). J was trimmed by 4 bases and V by 4 bases; bases with no gene match: 5. CDR3 region: CASSTIAGVYNEQFF. CDR3 DNA: TGTGCCAGTAGTACCATAGCGGGAGTGTACAATGAGCAGTTCTTC.

V and J are TRBV19 and TRBJ1-5; 10 bases line up with TRBD1. Germline CDR1 is LNHDA and CDR2 is SQIVND (reference sequence). V dropped 5 bases and J dropped 4; count of bases not matched to a gene: 8. The CDR3 loop spans 16 amino acids. CDR3 DNA: TGTGCCAGTAGTTCTCCGGGACAGGGGCTGAATCAGCCCCAGCATTTT. Its protein product is CASSSPGQGLNQPQHF.

V usage is TRBV7-9 and J usage is TRBJ2-3, with 9 bases lining up with TRBD2. Per germline, CDR1 SEHNR and CDR2 FQNEAQ (reference sequence). This CDR3 spans 14 amino acids. The V segment lost 5 bases and the J segment 3 bases; nucleotides outside the gene matches: 3. The CDR3 is CASSRREGTDTQYF. The CDR3 DNA is TGTGCCAGCAGCCGGCGGGAGGGAACAGATACGCAGTATTTT.

The J gene is TRBJ2-3, the V gene TRBV7-3; TRBD2 aligns across 8 bases. J lost 11 bases, V lost 2 bases, and 12 bases had no gene match. This CDR3 comprises 15 residues. CDR1 and CDR2 (germline): SGHTA, FQGTGA. The CDR3 region has the DNA TGTGCCAGCAGCTTAGATCTTAGCGGGGCTCTTGGGCAGTATTTT. It translates to CASSLDLSGALGQYF.

The chain couples TRBV7-3 to TRBJ2-7; 10 nucleotides line up with TRBD1. Germline trimming cut 10 bases from V and 7 bases from J; bases unmatched to any gene: 4. The CDR3 totals 11 residues. From germline, CDR1 is SGHTA and CDR2 FQGTGA. Written as DNA, the CDR3 is TGTGCCACTGACAGGGGGCAAGAGCAGTACTTC. Translating it yields CATDRGQEQYF.

The chain links TRBV28 to TRBJ2-7, with 7 bases matching TRBD1. The CDR3 loop spans 16 amino acids. Unmatched junction bases numbered 10, after V lost 5 bases and J lost 0 bases. Germline CDR1 and CDR2: MDHEN and SYDVKM. The CDR3 sequence: CASSPAGQESSYEQYF. In nucleotides, the CDR3 is TGTGCCAGCAGTCCAGCAGGACAGGAAAGCTCCTACGAGCAGTACTTC.

This chain connects TRBV21-1 to TRBJ1-1. TRBV21-1 is assigned pseudogene status. The CDR3 contains 14 residues. The DNA of the CDR3 is TGTGCCAGCAGCAAAGATCAGGGAGACACTGAAGCTTTCTTT. It is translated as CASSKDQGDTEAFF.

This clone has a handful of counts. CDR3 DNA sequence: TGTGCCACCGGACAGGGTCCTTACGAGCAGTACTTC. Its translation is CATGQGPYEQYF. The rearrangement uses TRBV27 and TRBJ2-7; TRBD1 matches 8 bases. The CDR3 has 12 amino acids. Germline CDR1 and CDR2: MNHEY and SMNVEV (reference sequence). J gave up 4 bases and V 10 bases, and 6 bases lay outside the gene matches.

As DNA, the CDR3 is TGTGCCAGCAGCCTGCCCCCCGGGACTAGCGGGATAGGAGGAGAGACCCAGTACTTC. As protein: CASSLPPGTSGIGGETQYF. The rearrangement links TRBV7-2 to TRBJ2-5; TRBD2 matches at 13 bases. V gave up 5 bases and J gave up 4 bases; unmatched junction bases: 16. The germline gives CDR1 SGHTA, CDR2 FQGNSA. The CDR3 sequence is 19 residues long.

This clone has a handful of counts. The chain couples TRBV30 to TRBJ2-1, with a weak D call TRBD2 (5 bases). The CDR3 totals 14 residues. The V gene's germline CDR1 is GTSNPN and CDR2 SVGIG (reference sequence). V shed 2 bases and J shed 3 bases, with 11 bases lying between them. In nucleotides, the CDR3 is TGTGCCTGGAGTAGGCTAGCCGTCTACAATGAGCAGTTCTTC. Its protein is CAWSRLAVYNEQFF.

The chain employs TRBV7-2 and TRBJ2-7; 12 nucleotides line up with TRBD2. The CDR3 runs to 15 residues. The V gene's germline CDR1 is SGHTA and CDR2 FQGNSA. The ends lost 7 bases at V and 4 bases at J; junction bases unmatched: 8. The CDR3, as DNA: TGTGCCAGCAAGCCGACTAGCGGGAGAATGTACGAGCAGTACTTC. Translating it yields CASKPTSGRMYEQYF.

The chain carries TRBV7-3 and TRBJ2-1, with D perhaps matching TRBD2 (6 bases). V lost 1 base to trimming and J lost 10 bases, with 11 bases between them. Looked up from germline, CDR1 is SGHTA and CDR2 is FQGTGA. This CDR3 is built from 13 residues. CDR3 nucleotides: TGTGCCAGCAGCTTAAGTGGGGCGGGAGAGCAGTTCTTC. Amino acid sequence: CASSLSGAGEQFF.

This clone was seen only once. This chain connects TRBV6-6 to TRBJ2-7; 9 bases are a match to TRBD2. The CDR3 loop spans 15 amino acids. Germline V gene data show CDR1 as MNHNY and CDR2 as SVGAGI (reference sequence). V was pared by 6 bases and J by 0 bases, with 6 bases of the junction left unmatched. The CDR3 sequence is CASRKAGGGSYEQYF. Here the CDR3 DNA reads TGTGCCAGCAGGAAGGCGGGAGGGGGCTCCTACGAGCAGTACTTC.